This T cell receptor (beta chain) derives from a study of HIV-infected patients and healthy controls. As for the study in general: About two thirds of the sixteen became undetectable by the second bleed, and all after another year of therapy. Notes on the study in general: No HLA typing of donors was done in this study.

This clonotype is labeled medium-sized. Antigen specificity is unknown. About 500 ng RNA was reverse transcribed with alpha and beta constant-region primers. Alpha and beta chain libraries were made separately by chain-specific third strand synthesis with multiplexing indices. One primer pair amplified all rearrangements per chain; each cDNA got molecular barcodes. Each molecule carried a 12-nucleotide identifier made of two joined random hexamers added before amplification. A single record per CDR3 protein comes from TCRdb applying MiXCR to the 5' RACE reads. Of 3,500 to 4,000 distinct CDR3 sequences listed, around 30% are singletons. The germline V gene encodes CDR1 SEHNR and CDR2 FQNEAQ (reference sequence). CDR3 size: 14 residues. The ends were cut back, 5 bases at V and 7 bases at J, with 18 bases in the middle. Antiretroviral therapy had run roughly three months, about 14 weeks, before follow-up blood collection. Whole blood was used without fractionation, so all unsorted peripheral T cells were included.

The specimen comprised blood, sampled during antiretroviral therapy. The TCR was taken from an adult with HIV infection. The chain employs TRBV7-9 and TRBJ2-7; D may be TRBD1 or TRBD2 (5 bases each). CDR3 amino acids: CASSPRDHPLEQYF. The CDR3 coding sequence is TGTGCCAGCAGCCCCCGGGACCACCCCTTAGAGCAGTACTTC.